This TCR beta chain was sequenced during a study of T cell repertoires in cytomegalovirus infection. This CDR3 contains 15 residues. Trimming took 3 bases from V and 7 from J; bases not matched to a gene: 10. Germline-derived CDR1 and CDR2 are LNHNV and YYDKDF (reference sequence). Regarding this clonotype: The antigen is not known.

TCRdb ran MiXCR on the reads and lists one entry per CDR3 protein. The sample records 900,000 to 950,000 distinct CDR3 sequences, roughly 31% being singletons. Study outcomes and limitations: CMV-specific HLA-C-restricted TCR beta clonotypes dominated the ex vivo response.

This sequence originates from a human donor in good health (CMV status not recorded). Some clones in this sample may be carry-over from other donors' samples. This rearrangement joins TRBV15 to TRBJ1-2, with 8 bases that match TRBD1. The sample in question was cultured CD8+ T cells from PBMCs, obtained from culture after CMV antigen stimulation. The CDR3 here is CATSSRTDRAGGYTF. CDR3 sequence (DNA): TGTGCCACCAGCAGTAGGACGGACAGGGCGGGTGGCTACACCTTC.